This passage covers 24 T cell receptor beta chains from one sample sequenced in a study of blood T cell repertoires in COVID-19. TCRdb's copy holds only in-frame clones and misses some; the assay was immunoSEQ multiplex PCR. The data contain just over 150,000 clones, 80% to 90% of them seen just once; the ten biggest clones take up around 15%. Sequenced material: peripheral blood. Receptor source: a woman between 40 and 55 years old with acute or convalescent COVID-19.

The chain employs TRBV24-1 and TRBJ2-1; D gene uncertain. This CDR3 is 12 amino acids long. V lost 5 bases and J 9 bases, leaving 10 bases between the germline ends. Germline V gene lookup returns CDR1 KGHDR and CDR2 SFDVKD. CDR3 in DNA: TGTGCCACCAGTGCCTATGAACGTGAGCAGTTCTTC. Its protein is CATSAYEREQFF.

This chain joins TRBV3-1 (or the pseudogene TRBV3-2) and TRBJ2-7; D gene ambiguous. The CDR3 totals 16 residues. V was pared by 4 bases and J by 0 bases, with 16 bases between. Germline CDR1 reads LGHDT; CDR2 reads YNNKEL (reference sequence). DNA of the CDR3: TGTGCCAGCAGCCCTTATAGCCAGACGAGCTCCTACGAGCAGTACTTC. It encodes CASSPYSQTSSYEQYF.

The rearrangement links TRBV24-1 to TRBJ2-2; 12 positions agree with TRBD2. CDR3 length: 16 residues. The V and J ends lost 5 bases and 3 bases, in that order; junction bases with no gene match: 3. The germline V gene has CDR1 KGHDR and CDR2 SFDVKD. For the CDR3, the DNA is TGTGCCACCAGTGGAGCTAGCGGGGGGGACACCGGGGAGCTGTTTTTT. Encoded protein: CATSGASGGDTGELFF.

In DNA, the CDR3 is TGTGCCAGTAGTATTGGGGCAGTCGAGAACACTGAAGCTTTCTTT. It yields the protein CASSIGAVENTEAFF. This chain joins TRBV19 and TRBJ1-1; D perhaps matches TRBD1 (5 bases). Trimming removed 3 bases at V and 1 base at J, with 12 bases between. The germline gives CDR1 LNHDA, CDR2 SQIVND (reference sequence). This CDR3 spans 15 amino acids.

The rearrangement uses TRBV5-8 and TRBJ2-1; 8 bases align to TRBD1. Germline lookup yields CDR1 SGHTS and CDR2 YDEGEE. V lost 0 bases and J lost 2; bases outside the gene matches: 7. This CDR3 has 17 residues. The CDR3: CASSLVFGTGTYNEQFF. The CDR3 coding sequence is TGTGCCAGCAGCTTGGTGTTCGGGACAGGTACCTACAATGAGCAGTTCTTC. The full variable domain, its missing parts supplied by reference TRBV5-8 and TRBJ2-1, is EAGVTQSPTHLIKTRGQQATLRCSPISGHTSVYWYQQALGLGLQFLLWYDEGEERNRGNFPPRFSGRQFPNYSSELNVNALELEDSALYLCASSLVFGTGTYNEQFFGPGTRLTVL.

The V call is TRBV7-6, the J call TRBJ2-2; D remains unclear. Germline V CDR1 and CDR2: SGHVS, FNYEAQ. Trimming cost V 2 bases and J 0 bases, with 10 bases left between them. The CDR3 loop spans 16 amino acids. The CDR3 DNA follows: TGTGCCAGCAGCTTAAAACCGAGCGCGAACACCGGGGAGCTGTTTTTT. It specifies CASSLKPSANTGELFF.

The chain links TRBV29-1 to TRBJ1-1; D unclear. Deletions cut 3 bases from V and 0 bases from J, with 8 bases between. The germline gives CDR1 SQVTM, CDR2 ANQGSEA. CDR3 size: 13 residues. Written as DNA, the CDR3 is TGCAGCGTTGAGGGCAGGATGAACACTGAAGCTTTCTTT. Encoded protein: CSVEGRMNTEAFF.

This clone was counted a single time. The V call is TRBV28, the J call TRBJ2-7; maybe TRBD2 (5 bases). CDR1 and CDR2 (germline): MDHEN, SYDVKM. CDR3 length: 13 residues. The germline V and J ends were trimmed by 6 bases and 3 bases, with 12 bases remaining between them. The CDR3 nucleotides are TGTGCCAGCAGGGCCTTTAGCGTCTACGAGCAGTACTTC. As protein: CASRAFSVYEQYF.

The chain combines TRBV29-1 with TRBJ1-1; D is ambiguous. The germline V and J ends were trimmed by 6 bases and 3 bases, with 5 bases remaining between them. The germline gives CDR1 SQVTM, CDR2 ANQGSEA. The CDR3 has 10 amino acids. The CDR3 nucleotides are TGCAGCGTACGAGACACTGAAGCTTTCTTT. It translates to CSVRDTEAFF.

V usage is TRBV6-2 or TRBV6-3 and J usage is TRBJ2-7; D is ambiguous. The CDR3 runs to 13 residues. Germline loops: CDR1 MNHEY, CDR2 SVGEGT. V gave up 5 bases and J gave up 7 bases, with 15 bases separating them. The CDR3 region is CASSVPLSSEQYF. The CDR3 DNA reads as TGTGCCAGCAGTGTCCCCCTTTCGTCTGAGCAGTACTTC.

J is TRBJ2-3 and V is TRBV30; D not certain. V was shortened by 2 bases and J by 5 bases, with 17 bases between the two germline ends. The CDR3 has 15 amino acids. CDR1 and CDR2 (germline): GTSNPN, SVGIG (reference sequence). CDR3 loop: CAWSKSRLAGDTQYF. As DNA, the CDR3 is TGTGCCTGGAGTAAGTCTAGGCTGGCTGGAGATACGCAGTATTTT.

CDR3 protein: CASSFGTGYNEQFF. CDR3 in DNA: TGTGCCAGCAGCTTCGGGACAGGGTACAATGAGCAGTTCTTC. The chain links TRBV11-3 to TRBJ2-1, with 9 bases identical to TRBD1. The CDR3 is 14 amino acids. The V gene's germline CDR1 is SGHNT and CDR2 YENEEA. Trimming at V came to 3 bases and at J to 4 bases, leaving 1 base not matched to a gene.

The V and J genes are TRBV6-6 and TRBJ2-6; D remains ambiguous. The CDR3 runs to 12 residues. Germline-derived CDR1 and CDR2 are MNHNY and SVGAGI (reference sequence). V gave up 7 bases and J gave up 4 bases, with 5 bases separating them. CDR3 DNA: TGTGCCAGCACAGGAGGGGCCAACGTCCTGACTTTC. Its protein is CASTGGANVLTF.

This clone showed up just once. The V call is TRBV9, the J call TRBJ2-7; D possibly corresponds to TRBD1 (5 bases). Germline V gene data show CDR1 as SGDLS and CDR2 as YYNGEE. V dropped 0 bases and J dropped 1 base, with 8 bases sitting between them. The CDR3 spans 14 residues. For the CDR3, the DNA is TGTGCCAGCAGCGTAGCAGGGATATCCTACGAGCAGTACTTC. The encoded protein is CASSVAGISYEQYF. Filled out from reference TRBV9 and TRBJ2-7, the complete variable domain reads DSGVTQTPKHLITATGQRVTLRCSPRSGDLSVYWYQQSLDQGLQFLIQYYNGEERAKGNILERFSAQQFPDLHSELNLSSLELGDSALYFCASSVAGISYEQYFGPGTRLTVT.

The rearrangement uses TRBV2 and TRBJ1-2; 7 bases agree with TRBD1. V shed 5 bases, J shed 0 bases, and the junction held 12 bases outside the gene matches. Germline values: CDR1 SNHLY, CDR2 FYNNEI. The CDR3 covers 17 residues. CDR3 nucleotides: TGTGCCAGCAGTCTAAAGCCTATGGGACAGTCTAACTATGGCTACACCTTC. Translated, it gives CASSLKPMGQSNYGYTF.

The CDR3 coding sequence is TGTGCCAGCAGCCGAACTGGTTACAATGAGCAGTTCTTC. As protein: CASSRTGYNEQFF. V gene TRBV12-3 or TRBV12-4 combines with J gene TRBJ2-1; D is ambiguous. The ends were cut back, 6 bases at V and 4 bases at J, with 10 bases in the middle. CDR3 length equals 13 residues.

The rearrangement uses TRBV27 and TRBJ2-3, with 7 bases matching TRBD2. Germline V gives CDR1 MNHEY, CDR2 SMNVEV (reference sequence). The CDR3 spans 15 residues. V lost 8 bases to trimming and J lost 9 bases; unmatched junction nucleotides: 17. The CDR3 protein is CASSRGSGWDGTQYF. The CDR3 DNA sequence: TGTGCCAGCTCCCGCGGTAGCGGGTGGGATGGCACGCAGTATTTT.

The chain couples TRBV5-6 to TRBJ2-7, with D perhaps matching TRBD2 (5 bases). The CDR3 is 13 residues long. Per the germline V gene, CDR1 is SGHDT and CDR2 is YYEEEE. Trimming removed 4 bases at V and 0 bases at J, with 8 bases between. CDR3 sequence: CASSGGPSYEQYF. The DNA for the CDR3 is TGTGCCAGCAGCGGAGGACCCTCCTACGAGCAGTACTTC.

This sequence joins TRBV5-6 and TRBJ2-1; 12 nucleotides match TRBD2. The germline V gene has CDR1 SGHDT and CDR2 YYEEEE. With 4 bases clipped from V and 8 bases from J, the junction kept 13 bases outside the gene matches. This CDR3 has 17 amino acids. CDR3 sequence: CASSQGLAGLSSDEQFF. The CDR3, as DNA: TGTGCCAGCAGCCAGGGACTAGCGGGCCTCTCCTCGGATGAGCAGTTCTTC.

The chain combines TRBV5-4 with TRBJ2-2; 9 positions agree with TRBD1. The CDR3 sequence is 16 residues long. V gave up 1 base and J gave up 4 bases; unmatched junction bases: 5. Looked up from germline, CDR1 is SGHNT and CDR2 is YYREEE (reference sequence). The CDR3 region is CASSLQQGALTGELFF. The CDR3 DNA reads TGTGCCAGCAGCTTGCAACAGGGGGCTCTCACCGGGGAGCTGTTTTTT.

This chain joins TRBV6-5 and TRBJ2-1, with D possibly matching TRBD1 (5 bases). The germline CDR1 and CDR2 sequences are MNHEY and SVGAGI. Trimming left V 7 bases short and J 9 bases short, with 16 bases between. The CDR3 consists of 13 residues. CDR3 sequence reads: CASKRIGVGEQFF. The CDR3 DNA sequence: TGTGCCAGCAAACGAATAGGGGTCGGTGAGCAGTTCTTC.

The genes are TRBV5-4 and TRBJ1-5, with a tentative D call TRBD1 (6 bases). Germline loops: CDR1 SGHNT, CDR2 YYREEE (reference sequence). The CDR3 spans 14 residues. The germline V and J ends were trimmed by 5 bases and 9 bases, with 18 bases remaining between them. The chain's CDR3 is CASSSAGAIGPQHF. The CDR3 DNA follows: TGTGCCAGCAGTTCGGCAGGGGCCATCGGGCCCCAGCATTTT. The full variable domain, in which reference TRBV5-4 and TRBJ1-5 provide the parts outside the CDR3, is ETGVTQSPTHLIKTRGQQVTLRCSSQSGHNTVSWYQQALGQGPQFIFQYYREEENGRGNFPPRFSGLQFPNYSSELNVNALELDDSALYLCASSSAGAIGPQHFGDGTRLSIL.

The CDR3 spells CASGQADMREGYLTDTQYF. The CDR3 bases are TGTGCCAGCGGCCAGGCTGATATGCGGGAGGGGTACCTCACAGATACGCAGTATTTT. The chain employs TRBV11-2 and TRBJ2-3; 9 bases are a match to TRBD2. After removal of 8 bases from V and 2 bases from J, the junction contained 20 bases not matched to a gene. Per the germline V gene, CDR1 is SGHAT and CDR2 is FQNNGV. CDR3 length: 19 residues. Looking up the rest from reference TRBV11-2 and TRBJ2-3 gives the full variable domain: EAGVAQSPRYKIIEKRQSVAFWCNPISGHATLYWYQQILGQGPKLLIQFQNNGVVDDSQLPKDRFSAERLKGVDSTLKIQPAKLEDSAVYLCASGQADMREGYLTDTQYFGPGTRLTVL.

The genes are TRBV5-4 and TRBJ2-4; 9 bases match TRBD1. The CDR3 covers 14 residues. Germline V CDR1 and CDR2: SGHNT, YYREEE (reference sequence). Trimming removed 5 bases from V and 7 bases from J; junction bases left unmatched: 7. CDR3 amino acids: CASRSDRGENIQYF. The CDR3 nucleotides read TGTGCCAGCAGATCCGACAGGGGGGAGAACATTCAGTACTTC.